This TCR beta chain was recorded in a study of cytomegalovirus exposure and HLA in healthy donors. Study-level points and caveats: Association of a missense DCLRE1C variant with TCR beta V- and J-gene trimming was reported in a later analysis.

J lost 6 bases, V lost 8 bases, and 15 bases had no gene match. Germline CDR1 reads MNHNY; CDR2 reads SVGAGI (reference sequence). This CDR3 is 15 amino acids long. The primer mix had 60 Vbeta and 13 Jbeta primers. The table came from immunoSEQ multiplex PCR; TCRdb's copy has only in-frame clones and leaves some out. This table has 150,000 to 200,000 clones, more than 70% appearing once. This clone appeared a single time. As yet, its antigen is unknown. This rearrangement joins TRBV6-6 to TRBJ2-7, with 8 bases fitting TRBD1. The receptor comes from a girl aged 5-17 years in good health and CMV-seronegative. Input material: PBMCs. DNA of the CDR3: TGTGCCAGCGGAAGTTTCGCCGGACAGGGACGCGAGCAGTACTTC. It specifies CASGSFAGQGREQYF.